This T cell receptor (beta chain) comes out of a study of T cells in Graves' hyperthyroidism and ophthalmopathy. This clonotype was seen repeatedly, ten times or more. Its target is unknown. The ends lost 5 bases at V and 6 bases at J; junction bases unmatched: 10. Germline V gives CDR1 SGHTA, CDR2 FQGTGA. The CDR3 spans 15 residues. The study, taken as a whole, reports: Clonotypes that were expanded in thyroid above 0.001 mostly appeared in blood too. The model made its ophthalmopathy prediction, and onset followed a median approximately six months later.

For ophthalmopathy patients, the Clinical Activity Score was at least 3 and the NOSPECS grade at least 4; duration was under 3 months. Each diagnosis drew on symptoms, thyroxine, TRAb, thyroid ultrasound and orbital computed tomography findings. RNA transcripts were the template for amplifying TCR beta CDR3 regions. HTBI primers were the set used in a first-round RT-PCR of the TCR CDR3. TCRdb itself ran the multiplex PCR reads through MiXCR, one entry per CDR3 protein. The table records roughly 240,000 distinct CDR3 sequences, almost 25% of them present only once. The genes are TRBV7-3 and TRBJ2-7; TRBD2 matches 10 bases. The sequencing sample was made of blood. The clonotype originates from a woman aged 40 to 50 with Graves' ophthalmopathy. The CDR3 DNA reads as TGTGCCAGCAGCCCAGCGGGAGGGCCATTTGGCGAGCAGTACTTC. This translates into CASSPAGGPFGEQYF.